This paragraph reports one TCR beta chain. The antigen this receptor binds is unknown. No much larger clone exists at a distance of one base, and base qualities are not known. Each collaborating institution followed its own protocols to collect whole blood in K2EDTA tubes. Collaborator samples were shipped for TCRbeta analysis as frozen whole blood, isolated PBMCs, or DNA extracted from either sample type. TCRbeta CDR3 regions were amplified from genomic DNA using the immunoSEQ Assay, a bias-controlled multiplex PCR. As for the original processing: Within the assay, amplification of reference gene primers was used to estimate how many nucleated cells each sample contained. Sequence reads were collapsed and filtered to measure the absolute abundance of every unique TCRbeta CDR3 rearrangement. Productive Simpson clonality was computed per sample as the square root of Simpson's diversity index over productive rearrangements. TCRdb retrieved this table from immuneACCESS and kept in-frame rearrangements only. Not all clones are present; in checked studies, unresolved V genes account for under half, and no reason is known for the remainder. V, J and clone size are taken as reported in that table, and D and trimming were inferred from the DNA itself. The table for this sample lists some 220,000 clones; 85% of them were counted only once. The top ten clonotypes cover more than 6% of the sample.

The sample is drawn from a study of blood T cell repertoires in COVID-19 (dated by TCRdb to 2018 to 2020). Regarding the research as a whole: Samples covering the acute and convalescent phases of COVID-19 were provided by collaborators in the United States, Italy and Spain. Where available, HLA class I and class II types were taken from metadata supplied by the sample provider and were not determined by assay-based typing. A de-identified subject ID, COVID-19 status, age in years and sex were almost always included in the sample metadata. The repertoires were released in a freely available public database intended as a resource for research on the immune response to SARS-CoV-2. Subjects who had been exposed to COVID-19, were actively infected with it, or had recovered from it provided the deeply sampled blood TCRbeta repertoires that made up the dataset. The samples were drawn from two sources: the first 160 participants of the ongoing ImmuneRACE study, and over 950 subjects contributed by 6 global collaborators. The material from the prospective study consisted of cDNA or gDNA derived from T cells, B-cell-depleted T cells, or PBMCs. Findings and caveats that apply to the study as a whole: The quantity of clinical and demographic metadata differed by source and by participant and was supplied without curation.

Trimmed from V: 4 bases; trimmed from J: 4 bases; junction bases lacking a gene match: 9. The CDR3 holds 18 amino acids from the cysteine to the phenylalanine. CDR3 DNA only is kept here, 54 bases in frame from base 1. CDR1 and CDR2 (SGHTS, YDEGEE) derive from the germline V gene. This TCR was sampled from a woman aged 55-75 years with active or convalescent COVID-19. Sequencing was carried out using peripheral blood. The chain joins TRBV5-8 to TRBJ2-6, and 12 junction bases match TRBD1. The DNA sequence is TGTGCCAGCAGCATTACCGGGACAGGGGGCGCCGGGGCCAACGTCCTGACTTTC. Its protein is CASSITGTGGAGANVLTF.